This section outlines one T cell receptor (beta chain) sequence together with its context. Its antigen is unknown. This may be a read error: a much more frequent sequence differs by one nucleotide. Collection of 9.5 to 10 milliliters of peripheral blood was performed for each donor. The CDR3 is 13 amino acids. The germline CDR1 and CDR2 sequences are DFQATT and SNEGSKA (reference sequence). The V gene lost 0 bases and the J gene lost 3 bases, with 6 bases spanning the gap. This sample was included in a study of blood T cells in healthy people across ages. A second PCR of roughly 7 to 11 cycles used a sample-barcoded 5' primer and a J-beta primer mix. Via MiXCR, TCRdb re-called the 5' RACE reads, giving one row per CDR3 protein. The sample holds fewer than 2 million distinct CDR3 sequences, about two fifths seen once. Notes on the study in general: Aged donors had fewer naive CD4+ cells and lower diversity than long-lived donors. Total diversity from one million sequenced T cells was likely underestimated.

The chain links TRBV20-1 to TRBJ2-1; the D is unclear. This sequence was found in a human donor in good health. Sequencing was done on a sample of blood. CDR3 bases: TGCAGTGCTAGAGATCTAGGCTACAATGAGCAGTTCTTC. It specifies CSARDLGYNEQFF.